This T cell receptor (beta chain) appears in the sequencing data of a study of neurological immune-mediated disorders. Study observations and caveats: The absence of any CDR3 amino acid sequence shared by expanded clones across subjects suggests that repertoires were private in all groups.

TCRdb re-analysed the 5' RACE reads in MiXCR, keeping a single row per CDR3 protein. The sample carries 9,500 to 12,000 distinct CDR3 sequences, about 21% recorded once. This clonotype was observed at least ten times. Its antigen is currently unknown. The sorted libraries were made from 750,000 to 1,000,000 CD4+ or CD8+ T cells. The CDR3 covers 14 residues. The V gene's germline CDR1 is SGDLS and CDR2 YYNGEE. Trimming at V came to 0 bases and at J to 4 bases, leaving 2 bases not matched to a gene. The receptor comes from a woman aged 60-70 years with HTLV-1-associated myelopathy (HAM/TSP). The sample was CD8+ T cells from blood. This chain joins TRBV9 and TRBJ2-3; 7 nucleotides agree with TRBD2. The chain's CDR3 is CASSVGLAADTQYF. CDR3 coding DNA: TGTGCCAGCAGCGTAGGGCTAGCGGCAGATACGCAGTATTTT.